Listed below are T cell receptor beta chains from one sample, sequenced in a study of blood T cell repertoires in COVID-19. Here immunoSEQ multiplex PCR was the method, and the copy in TCRdb shows in-frame clones only, minus some. The data show around 160,000 clones, approximately 80% seen once. The sequenced material came from peripheral blood. These TCRs come from a human donor with acute or convalescent COVID-19. The donor label of this sample is uncertain. The CDR3 runs from the conserved cysteine through the conserved F or W. D genes are given only for firm matches. Where a row states a size, it is once, few, many or the class of an expanded clone; other rows omit it.

V gene,D gene,J gene,clone size,CDR3 protein,CDR3 DNA
TRBV6-5,-,TRBJ1-1,-,CASSLAAGNTEAFF,TGTGCCAGCTCTTTAGCGGCAGGTAACACTGAAGCTTTCTTT
TRBV11-3,TRBD1,TRBJ1-1,-,CASSPPGGTEAFF,TGTGCCAGCAGTCCCCCAGGGGGCACTGAAGCTTTCTTT
TRBV19,-,TRBJ2-3,-,CASSGTGHPNTDTQYF,TGTGCCAGTAGCGGGACGGGACACCCCAACACAGATACGCAGTATTTT
TRBV19,TRBD2,TRBJ2-2,-,CASRRGMNTGELFF,TGTGCCAGTAGGCGGGGGATGAACACCGGGGAGCTGTTTTTT
TRBV3-1/TRBV3-2,-,TRBJ1-5,-,CASSLAGFSNQPQHF,TGTGCCAGCAGCCTAGCGGGTTTTAGCAATCAGCCCCAGCATTTT
TRBV11-2,-,TRBJ1-2,-,CASSLDRAGVYGYTF,TGTGCCAGCAGCTTAGATCGCGCAGGGGTTTATGGCTACACCTTC
TRBV11-2,TRBD2,TRBJ2-1,-,CASSLAGGGNNEQFF,TGTGCCAGCAGCTTAGCCGGGGGGGGGAACAATGAGCAGTTCTTC
TRBV9,-,TRBJ2-1,-,CASVAGDGLTYNEQFF,TGTGCCAGCGTCGCGGGCGACGGACTAACCTACAATGAGCAGTTCTTC
TRBV9,-,TRBJ2-3,-,CASSVRGTPSTDTQYF,TGTGCCAGCAGCGTAAGGGGGACACCCTCCACAGATACGCAGTATTTT
TRBV18,-,TRBJ2-5,-,CASSPLGKRSNGETQYF,TGTGCCAGCTCACCACTGGGCAAGCGGAGTAACGGAGAGACCCAGTACTTC
TRBV6-5,-,TRBJ1-1,-,CASIDPWGEDTEAFF,TGTGCCAGCATCGACCCGTGGGGGGAGGACACTGAAGCTTTCTTT
TRBV6-5,-,TRBJ1-2,-,CASTWGDIYGYTF,TGTGCCAGCACCTGGGGAGACATCTATGGCTACACCTTC
TRBV7-6,-,TRBJ1-3,-,CASSQAGPSSGNTIYF,TGTGCCAGCAGTCAAGCAGGGCCAAGCTCTGGAAACACCATATATTTT
TRBV24-1,-,TRBJ2-1,-,CATRPSGGQGNEQFF,TGTGCCACCAGACCCTCTGGGGGCCAAGGAAATGAGCAGTTCTTC
TRBV4-1,TRBD2,TRBJ2-3,-,CASSPSGGAGDTQYF,TGCGCCAGCAGCCCTAGCGGGGGGGCTGGAGATACGCAGTATTTT
TRBV5-1,-,TRBJ1-1,-,CASSFSTGVPEAFF,TGCGCCAGCAGCTTCTCGACAGGAGTGCCTGAAGCTTTCTTT
TRBV2,-,TRBJ1-5,-,CASSEREQVYSNQPQHF,TGTGCCAGCAGTGAAAGGGAGCAGGTCTATAGCAATCAGCCCCAGCATTTT
TRBV7-6,-,TRBJ1-2,once,CASSLGPEDYYGYTF,TGTGCCAGCAGCTTAGGCCCGGAGGATTATTATGGCTACACCTTC
TRBV9,TRBD2,TRBJ2-3,-,CASSSSGSTDTQYF,TGTGCCAGCAGCTCTAGCGGGAGCACAGATACGCAGTATTTT
TRBV11-2,TRBD2,TRBJ2-5,-,CASSPGGLAGRETQYF,TGTGCCAGCAGCCCGGGGGGGCTAGCGGGGCGAGAGACCCAGTACTTC
TRBV6-5,-,TRBJ2-7,-,CASREAYLSYEQYF,TGTGCCAGCAGGGAGGCTTACCTCTCCTACGAGCAGTACTTC
TRBV2,-,TRBJ1-2,-,CASSEVLNGFYGYTF,TGTGCCAGCAGTGAGGTCTTAAACGGTTTCTATGGCTACACCTTC
TRBV6-5,-,TRBJ1-2,-,CASSSYDGYGYTF,TGTGCCAGCAGTTCCTACGACGGGTATGGCTACACCTTC
TRBV11-3,-,TRBJ2-1,-,CASSLGGGRPNEQFF,TGTGCCAGCAGCTTGGGAGGGGGGCGGCCAAATGAGCAGTTCTTC
TRBV30,-,TRBJ1-1,-,CAWSFLGGENTEAFF,TGTGCCTGGAGTTTTCTGGGAGGGGAGAACACTGAAGCTTTCTTT
TRBV10-1,-,TRBJ2-7,-,CASSDRALSYEQYF,TGCGCCAGCAGTGACAGGGCCCTTTCCTACGAGCAGTACTTC
TRBV2,TRBD1,TRBJ1-2,-,CASTLTGAYGYTF,TGTGCCAGCACCTTGACAGGGGCCTATGGCTACACCTTC
TRBV12-3/TRBV12-4,-,TRBJ1-2,once,CASSPERGGYTF,TGTGCCAGCAGCCCCGAGAGGGGGGGCTACACCTTC
TRBV24-1,-,TRBJ1-2,-,CATSERDYGYTF,TGTGCCACCAGTGAGCGGGACTATGGCTACACCTTC
TRBV3-1/TRBV3-2,-,TRBJ1-1,-,CASSQGGLRNTEAFF,TGTGCCAGCAGCCAAGGGGGACTGAGGAACACTGAAGCTTTCTTT
TRBV6-6,TRBD1,TRBJ1-1,-,CASSPPDRGHEAFF,TGTGCCAGCAGCCCCCCGGACAGGGGGCACGAAGCTTTCTTT
TRBV10-3,-,TRBJ1-1,-,CAISPGTEAFF,TGTGCCATCAGCCCGGGCACTGAAGCTTTCTTT
TRBV7-6,TRBD1,TRBJ1-6,-,CASSPRQGSGSPLHF,TGTGCCAGCAGCCCCCGACAGGGATCTGGTTCACCCCTCCACTTT
TRBV11-2,-,TRBJ1-3,-,CASSSQGSGNTIYF,TGTGCCAGCAGCTCGCAGGGCTCTGGAAACACCATATATTTT
TRBV5-1,TRBD1,TRBJ1-4,-,CASSLQGTATNEKLFF,TGCGCCAGCAGCTTACAGGGGACAGCAACTAATGAAAAACTGTTTTTT
TRBV7-9,TRBD1,TRBJ1-4,-,CASSSTEQGSNEKLFF,TGTGCCAGCAGCTCCACGGAACAGGGGTCTAATGAAAAACTGTTTTTT
TRBV6-1,-,TRBJ2-7,-,CASSEAISEQYF,TGTGCCAGCAGTGAAGCTATTTCCGAGCAGTACTTC
TRBV12-5,-,TRBJ1-5,-,CASGLANQPQHF,TGTGCTAGTGGTTTGGCTAATCAGCCCCAGCATTTT
TRBV19,TRBD1,TRBJ1-1,-,CASSISQGIDTEAFF,TGTGCCAGTAGTATATCACAGGGGATTGACACTGAAGCTTTCTTT
TRBV27,-,TRBJ1-4,-,CASSPGRGESEKLFF,TGTGCCAGCAGTCCCGGGAGGGGTGAGAGTGAAAAACTGTTTTTT
TRBV4-1,TRBD1,TRBJ1-1,-,CASSLWTGEEAEAFF,TGCGCCAGCAGCCTCTGGACAGGGGAAGAGGCTGAAGCTTTCTTT
TRBV7-9,-,TRBJ1-5,-,CASSLGQNSNQPQHF,TGTGCCAGCAGCTTAGGACAGAATAGCAATCAGCCCCAGCATTTT
TRBV10-1,-,TRBJ1-1,-,CASSPQRGTEAFF,TGCGCCAGCAGCCCACAGAGAGGGACTGAAGCTTTCTTT
TRBV9,TRBD1,TRBJ1-3,-,CASSNYNRGGNTIYF,TGTGCCAGCAGCAACTACAACAGGGGTGGAAACACCATATATTTT
TRBV3-1/TRBV3-2,-,TRBJ1-5,-,CASSQGSAQVAGVGQPQHF,TGTGCCAGCAGCCAGGGATCGGCTCAAGTAGCGGGGGTTGGTCAGCCCCAGCATTTT
TRBV14,TRBD1,TRBJ1-1,-,CASSQGNGRGQGNTEAFF,TGTGCCAGCAGCCAGGGTAACGGACGGGGACAGGGGAACACTGAAGCTTTCTTT
TRBV6-5,-,TRBJ2-1,-,CASSQAGENEQFF,TGTGCCAGCAGCCAGGCTGGGGAGAATGAGCAGTTCTTC
TRBV12-5,TRBD1,TRBJ1-2,-,CASGLVLGTGAGGYTF,TGTGCTAGTGGTTTGGTACTTGGGACAGGGGCAGGTGGCTACACCTTC
TRBV5-6,-,TRBJ1-2,-,CASSLQGGDRRGGYTF,TGTGCCAGCAGCTTACAAGGCGGCGACAGGAGAGGTGGCTACACCTTC
TRBV5-4,-,TRBJ1-3,-,CASSPARGVEAGNTIYF,TGTGCCAGCAGCCCGGCGCGGGGGGTAGAGGCTGGAAACACCATATATTTT
TRBV6-4,-,TRBJ2-3,-,CASSESPGGPTSTDTQYF,TGTGCCAGCAGTGAGTCGCCAGGGGGGCCTACTAGCACAGATACGCAGTATTTT
TRBV6-1,-,TRBJ1-3,few,CASSEGRTITGNTIYF,TGTGCCAGCAGTGAAGGGAGGACGATTACTGGAAACACCATATATTTT
TRBV5-4,TRBD1,TRBJ1-2,-,CASSSGTGGAGYGYTF,TGTGCCAGCAGCTCCGGGACAGGGGGCGCGGGCTATGGCTACACCTTC